This TCR beta chain was found in a study of T cell clonotyping in hematopoietic cell transplantation. As concerns this clone: The antigen is unknown.

CDR1 is MDHEN and CDR2 is SYDVKM in the germline V gene. This CDR3 region has 13 residues. V gave up 6 bases and J gave up 0 bases, with 7 bases separating them. Overall study findings and caveats: Pathologically expanded recipient clonotypes increased progressively from day 30 to day 180 as diversity fell. Broader posttransplant TCR repertoire diversity was predicted by graft donor and pretransplant recipient Inverse Simpson Index values.

The time point here: recipient sample about 28 days before transplant, after cytoreduction. Clones were sequenced by immunoSEQ multiplex PCR, and TCRdb holds only the in-frame ones, with some missing. The sample consists of tens of thousands of clones, roughly 80% of them appearing once. The sequence derives from a man in his 60s with myelodysplastic syndrome. Some clones in this sample may be carry-over from other donors' samples. J is TRBJ2-3 and V is TRBV28, with D possibly matching TRBD1 (5 bases). Sequenced here: peripheral blood mononuclear cells, sampled before stem cell transplant. Here the CDR3 DNA reads TGTGCCAGCAGAGGGGCGAGCACAGATACGCAGTATTTT. It translates to CASRGASTDTQYF.